Below are 8 T cell receptor beta chains sequenced from a single sample in a study of blood T cell repertoires in COVID-19. Clones were read by immunoSEQ multiplex PCR, and TCRdb kept only the in-frame ones, dropping some. The sample yields approximately 170,000 clones, about 81% seen once. Sequencing input: peripheral blood. The source of these receptors is a man in his fifties or sixties with active or convalescent COVID-19.

V gene TRBV15 combines with J gene TRBJ2-1, with 10 bases lining up with TRBD1. This CDR3 comprises 15 residues. V lost 0 bases, J lost 8 bases, and 4 bases stayed unmatched. CDR1 LNHNV and CDR2 YYDKDF come from the germline V gene (reference sequence). The CDR3 protein is CATSRDGTGEDEQFF. The CDR3, as DNA: TGTGCCACCAGCAGAGATGGGACAGGGGAGGATGAGCAGTTCTTC.

The V gene is TRBV7-2, the J gene TRBJ1-1, with D possibly TRBD1 on 6 matching bases. Trimming took 5 bases from V and 1 from J, leaving 14 bases between them. This CDR3 has 15 residues. Germline-derived CDR1 and CDR2 are SGHTA and FQGNSA. The CDR3 loop is CASSNWGGRNTEAFF. DNA of the CDR3: TGTGCCAGCAGCAATTGGGGGGGGCGGAACACTGAAGCTTTCTTT.

The gene calls are TRBV5-1 and TRBJ2-5, with D possibly TRBD1 on 6 matching bases. V lost 4 bases and J lost 2, with 15 bases in between. CDR3 length: 15 amino acids. Germline CDR1 and CDR2: SGHRS and YFSETQ. The CDR3 here is CASSPVTGAQETQYF. CDR3 nucleotide sequence: TGCGCCAGCAGCCCCGTGACAGGAGCTCAAGAGACCCAGTACTTC.

In this sample, this clone turned up a few times. The chain recombines TRBV19 with TRBJ2-5, with D tentatively TRBD1 (5 bases). The V end was cut by 3 bases, the J end by 2 bases, with 13 bases between. The germline V gene encodes CDR1 LNHDA and CDR2 SQIVND (reference sequence). The CDR3 loop spans 15 amino acids. CDR3 sequence (DNA): TGTGCCAGTAGTATGGCAGCAGGGCCACAAGAGACCCAGTACTTC. As protein: CASSMAAGPQETQYF.

The chain combines TRBV13 with TRBJ2-2; 9 bases agree with TRBD1. The CDR3 loop spans 17 amino acids. Germline values: CDR1 PRHDT, CDR2 FYEKMQ (reference sequence). The V segment lost 5 bases and the J segment 1 base; nucleotides outside the gene matches: 8. The CDR3 bases are TGTGCCAGCAGCACCCTACGGACAGGGGAGAACACCGGGGAGCTGTTTTTT. Translating it yields CASSTLRTGENTGELFF. Variable domain in full (rest from reference TRBV13 and TRBJ2-2): AAGVIQSPRHLIKEKRETATLKCYPIPRHDTVYWYQQGPGQDPQFLISFYEKMQSDKGSIPDRFSAQQFSDYHSELNMSSLELGDSALYFCASSTLRTGENTGELFFGEGSRLTVL.

Concerning this clone: Other nucleotide sequences in the sample specify the same CDR3. The rearrangement uses TRBV5-1 and TRBJ2-3; TRBD1 is a possible D gene (6 bases). V was shortened by 0 bases and J by 0 bases, with 8 bases between the two germline ends. The CDR3 is 15 amino acids. Germline-derived CDR1 and CDR2 are SGHRS and YFSETQ. The CDR3 DNA reads TGCGCCAGCAGCTTGGGGGGGCGGAGCACAGATACGCAGTATTTT. Translated, it gives CASSLGGRSTDTQYF.

This clone showed up just once. The chain combines TRBV6-2 or TRBV6-3 with TRBJ1-6, with D possibly TRBD1 on 5 matching bases. Trimming took 7 bases from V and 0 from J, leaving 31 bases between them. Germline values: CDR1 MNHEY, CDR2 SVGEGT. CDR3 length: 22 residues. In DNA, the CDR3 is TGTGCCAGCACCCCTGGCAAAGGTGGAGGGGTCGGTAGGAGCTCCTATAATTCACCCCTCCACTTT. It codes for CASTPGKGGGVGRSSYNSPLHF.

This chain connects TRBV6-5 to TRBJ2-3; D uncertain. The CDR3 is 13 amino acids. The germline V gene has CDR1 MNHEY and CDR2 SVGAGI. Trimming cost V 6 bases and J 2 bases, with 9 bases left between them. For the CDR3, the DNA is TGTGCCAGCAGCAGGTCATACACAGATACGCAGTATTTT. The encoded protein is CASSRSYTDTQYF.